This TCR beta chain stems from a study of cytomegalovirus exposure and HLA in healthy donors (TCRdb year 2017). With respect to the entire study: According to a later analysis, the 110 or so validation repertoires were produced on the same platform as the roughly 600 repertoires of the first cohort. The study was designed to test whether signatures of past pathogen exposure could be identified by cataloging public T cell receptors. In addition to the first cohort of around 670 subjects, a separate validation cohort of 120 different subjects was used. High-throughput TCR immunosequencing, statistical association of individual TCRs with disease status, and machine learning were combined to predict cytomegalovirus infection status.

The donors belonged to the validation cohort of approximately 130 subjects, which was separate from the roughly 670-subject first cohort. Points on this clone: Which antigen it targets is not known. No qualities accompany the bases; no much larger clone lies one base away.

Paper-wide results and their limitations: Cytomegalovirus status was reported to be diagnosed by the classifier with high specificity and sensitivity in both the original and validation cohorts. A later analysis found that TCRs clustered in the first cohort also tended to co-occur in the 120 validation repertoires, with 94% of cluster scores above 0. Three of the identified cytomegalovirus-associated TCR beta chains were confirmed in vitro to be specific for cytomegalovirus antigens. The authors suggested that the approach could potentially be generalized to other disease states and immunological phenotypes. Most TCR sequences were observed very rarely across donors, whereas some public TCRs were present in many individuals. The study listed 150 to 200 TCR beta chains as associated with cytomegalovirus. A later analysis had no HLA typing for the validation cohort, so co-occurrence there was scored across all 110 or so repertoires.

Its CDR3 holds 14 amino acids, cysteine through phenylalanine. Kept here is only the CDR3 DNA, which spans 42 bases and is read in frame from base 1. The CDR1 and CDR2 encoded by the germline V gene are SGHDT and YYEEEE. V is clipped by 4 bases and J by 0 bases, and the sequence between their germline boundaries is 11 bases long. Library generation was performed with the immunoSEQ multiplex PCR assay. The authors' analysis ran thus. A statistical classification framework was developed to diagnose cytomegalovirus status using the catalog of TCR beta chain sequences. TCRdb provides this immuneACCESS table in a form limited to in-frame rearrangements. Some clones are lacking; in checked studies, under half of them reflect an unresolved V gene, and why the rest are absent is not known. That table furnishes V, J and clone size, whereas the DNA furnished D and trimming. The sample table shows roughly 120,000 clones, and 85% to 90% are seen once. The ten largest clones represent around 3.5% of the sample.

Recombination linked TRBV5-6 to TRBJ2-7; confidence is insufficient to name the D gene. Sequencing input: PBMCs. The source is a man in his thirties or forties in good health and CMV-seronegative. The CDR3 region reads CASSGLPSSYEQYF. In nucleotides, the sequence is TGTGCCAGCAGCGGCCTGCCCAGCTCCTACGAGCAGTACTTC.